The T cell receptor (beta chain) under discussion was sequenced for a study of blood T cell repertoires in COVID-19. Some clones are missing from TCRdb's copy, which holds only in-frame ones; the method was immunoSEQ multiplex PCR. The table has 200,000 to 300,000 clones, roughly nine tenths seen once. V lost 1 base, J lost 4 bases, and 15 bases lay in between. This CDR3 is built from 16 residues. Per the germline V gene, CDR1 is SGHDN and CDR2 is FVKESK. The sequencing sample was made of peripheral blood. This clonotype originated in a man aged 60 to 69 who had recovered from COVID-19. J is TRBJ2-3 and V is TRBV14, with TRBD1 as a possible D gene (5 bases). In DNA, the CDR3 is TGTGCCAGCAGCCAAGGATACTCCAGGGTTTCAGATACGCAGTATTTT. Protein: CASSQGYSRVSDTQYF.